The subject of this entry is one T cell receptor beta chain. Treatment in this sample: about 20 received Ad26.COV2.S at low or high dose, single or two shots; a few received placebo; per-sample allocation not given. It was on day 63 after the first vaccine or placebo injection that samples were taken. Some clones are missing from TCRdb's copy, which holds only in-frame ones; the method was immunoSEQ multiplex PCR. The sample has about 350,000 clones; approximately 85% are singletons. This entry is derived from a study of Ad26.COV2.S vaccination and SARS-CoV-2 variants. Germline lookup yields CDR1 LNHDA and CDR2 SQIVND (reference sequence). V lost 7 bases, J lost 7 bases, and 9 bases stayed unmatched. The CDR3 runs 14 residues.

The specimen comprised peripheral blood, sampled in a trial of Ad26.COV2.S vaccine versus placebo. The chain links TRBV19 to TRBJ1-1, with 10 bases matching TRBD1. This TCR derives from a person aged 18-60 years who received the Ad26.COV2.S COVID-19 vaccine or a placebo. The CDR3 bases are TGTGCCAGTATGGACAGGGGGAGGGGATTTGAAGCTTTCTTT. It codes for CASMDRGRGFEAFF.